This T cell receptor beta chain was identified in a study of brain T cells in children with intractable seizures. Study outcomes and limitations: Each case's top public CDR3 resembled known HCMV, EBV or influenza A CDR3s.

Method: immunoSEQ multiplex PCR; TCRdb's copy keeps in-frame clones and lacks some. Of around 10,000 clones in the sample, roughly 71% are singletons; the top ten hold roughly 18%. CDR3 length: 14 residues. Germline V gives CDR1 SNHLY, CDR2 FYNNEI. Trimming left V 8 bases short and J 1 base short, with 14 bases between. A note on this clone: Its specificity is not known.

Only cases whose brain tissue showed the highest T cell transcript signatures were sequenced. Patients received at least one anti-epileptic drug before surgery. The source was resected brain tissue, collected at surgery. This receptor was identified in a girl aged 2 to 9 with tuberous sclerosis and intractable seizures. The chain uses TRBV2 and TRBJ1-2; D remains ambiguous. CDR3 nucleotides: TGTGCCAGCTCCCCGGTTGAAGTTAACTATGGCTACACCTTC. Protein: CASSPVEVNYGYTF.